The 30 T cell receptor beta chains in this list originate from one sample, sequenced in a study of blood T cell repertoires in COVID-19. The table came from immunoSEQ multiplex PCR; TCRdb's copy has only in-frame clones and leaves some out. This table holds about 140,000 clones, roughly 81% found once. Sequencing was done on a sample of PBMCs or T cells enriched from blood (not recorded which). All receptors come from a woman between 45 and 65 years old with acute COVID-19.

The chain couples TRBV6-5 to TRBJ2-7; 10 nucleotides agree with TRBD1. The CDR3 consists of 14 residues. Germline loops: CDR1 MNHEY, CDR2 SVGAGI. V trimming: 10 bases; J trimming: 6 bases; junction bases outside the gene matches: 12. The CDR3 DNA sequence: TGTGCCATGTCGCCGGGACAGGGGAATTTCGAGCAGTACTTC. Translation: CAMSPGQGNFEQYF.

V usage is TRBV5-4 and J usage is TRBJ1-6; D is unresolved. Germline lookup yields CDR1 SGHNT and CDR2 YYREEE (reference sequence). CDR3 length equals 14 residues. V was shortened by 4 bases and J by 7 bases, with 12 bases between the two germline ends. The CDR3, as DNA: TGTGCCAGCAGCCCCGCGGTCCGGAATTCACCCCTCCACTTT. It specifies CASSPAVRNSPLHF.

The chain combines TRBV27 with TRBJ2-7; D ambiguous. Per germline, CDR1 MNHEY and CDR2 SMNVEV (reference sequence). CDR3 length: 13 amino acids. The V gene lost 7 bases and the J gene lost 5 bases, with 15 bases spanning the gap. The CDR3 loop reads CASKWVLSDEQYF. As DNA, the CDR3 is TGTGCCAGCAAATGGGTTTTGAGCGACGAGCAGTACTTC.

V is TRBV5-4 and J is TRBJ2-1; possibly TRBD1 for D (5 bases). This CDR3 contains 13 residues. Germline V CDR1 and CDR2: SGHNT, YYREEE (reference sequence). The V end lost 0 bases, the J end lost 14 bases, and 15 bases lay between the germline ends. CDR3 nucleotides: TGTGCCAGCAGCTTGGGGGGCCTAGTGCAGGAGTTCTTC. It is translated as CASSLGGLVQEFF.

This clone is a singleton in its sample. The CDR3 nucleotides read TGTGCCAGCAGTTCGGATCGGAGGGAGACCCAGTACTTC. Translating it yields CASSSDRRETQYF. The chain couples TRBV7-3 to TRBJ2-5, with D possibly being TRBD2 (5 bases). There are 13 residues in the CDR3. The germline V gene encodes CDR1 SGHTA and CDR2 FQGTGA. Trimming stripped 6 bases from V and 5 bases from J, with 13 bases between.

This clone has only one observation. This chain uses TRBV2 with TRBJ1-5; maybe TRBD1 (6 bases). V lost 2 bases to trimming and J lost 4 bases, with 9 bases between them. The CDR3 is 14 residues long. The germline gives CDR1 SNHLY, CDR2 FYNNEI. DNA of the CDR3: TGTGCCAGCAGTGAACAGGGGTTGAATCAGCCCCAGCATTTT. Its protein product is CASSEQGLNQPQHF.

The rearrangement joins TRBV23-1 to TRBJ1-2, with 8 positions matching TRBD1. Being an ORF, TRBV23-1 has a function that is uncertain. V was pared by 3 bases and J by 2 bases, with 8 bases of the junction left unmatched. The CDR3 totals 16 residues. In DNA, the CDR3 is TGCGCCAGCAGTCACCCACGTCGGACAGGGAACTATGGCTACACCTTC. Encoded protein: CASSHPRRTGNYGYTF.

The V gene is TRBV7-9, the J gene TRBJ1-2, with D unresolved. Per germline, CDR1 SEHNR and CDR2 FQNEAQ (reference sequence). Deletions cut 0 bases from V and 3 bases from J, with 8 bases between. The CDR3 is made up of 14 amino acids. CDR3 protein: CASSLALGDYGYTF. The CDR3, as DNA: TGTGCCAGCAGCTTAGCGTTAGGAGACTATGGCTACACCTTC.

DNA of the CDR3: TGCGCCAGCAGCTCGGGACAGGGTTTAAACGAGCAGTACTTC. Amino acids: CASSSGQGLNEQYF. This rearrangement joins TRBV5-1 to TRBJ2-7; TRBD1 agrees at 9 bases. Trimming at V came to 3 bases and at J to 5 bases, leaving 6 bases not matched to a gene. This CDR3 is built from 14 residues. CDR1 and CDR2 (germline): SGHRS, YFSETQ.

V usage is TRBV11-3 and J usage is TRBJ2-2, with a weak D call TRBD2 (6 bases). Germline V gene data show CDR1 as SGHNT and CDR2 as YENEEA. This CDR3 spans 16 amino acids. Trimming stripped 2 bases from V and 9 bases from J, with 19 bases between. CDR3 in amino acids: CASSLTPSDSGRELFF. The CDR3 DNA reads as TGTGCCAGCAGCTTAACACCCAGCGATAGCGGACGGGAGCTGTTTTTT.

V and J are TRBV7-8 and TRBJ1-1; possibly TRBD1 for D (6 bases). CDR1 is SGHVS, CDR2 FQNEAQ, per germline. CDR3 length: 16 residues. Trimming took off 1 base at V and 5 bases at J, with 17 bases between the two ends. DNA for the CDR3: TGTGCCAGCAGCTTAGTGTTTGGGGGCGGTCGGACTGAAGCTTTCTTT. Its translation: CASSLVFGGGRTEAFF.

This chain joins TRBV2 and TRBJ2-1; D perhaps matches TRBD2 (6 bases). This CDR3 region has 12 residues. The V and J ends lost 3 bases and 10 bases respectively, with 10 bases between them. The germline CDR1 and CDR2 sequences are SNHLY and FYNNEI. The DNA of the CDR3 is TGTGCCAGCAGTGAGACTAGAGGGGAGCAGTTCTTC. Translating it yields CASSETRGEQFF.

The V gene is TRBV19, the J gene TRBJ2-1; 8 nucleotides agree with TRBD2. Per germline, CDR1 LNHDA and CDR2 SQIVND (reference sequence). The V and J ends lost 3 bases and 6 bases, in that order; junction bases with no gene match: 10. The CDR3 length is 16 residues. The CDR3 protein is CASSIKFTGGRNEQFF. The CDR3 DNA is TGTGCCAGTAGTATTAAGTTCACGGGAGGGCGCAATGAGCAGTTCTTC.

The CDR3 protein is CASSQWTGGTEAFF. In DNA, the CDR3 is TGTGCCAGCAGCCAGTGGACAGGGGGCACTGAAGCTTTCTTT. V gene TRBV14 combines with J gene TRBJ1-1, with TRBD1 matching over 10 bases. V shed 3 bases, J shed 4 bases, and the junction held 2 bases outside the gene matches. Looked up from germline, CDR1 is SGHDN and CDR2 is FVKESK. The length of the CDR3 is 14 residues.

CDR3 DNA sequence: TGTGCCAGCAGCTTAGGACAGGGGAGGTCTGGGGCCAACGTCCTGACTTTC. Its translation is CASSLGQGRSGANVLTF. This chain connects TRBV7-6 to TRBJ2-6; 8 nucleotides align to TRBD1. There are 17 residues in the CDR3. The ends lost 1 base at V and 1 base at J; junction bases unmatched: 3. The V gene's germline CDR1 is SGHVS and CDR2 FNYEAQ. The full variable domain, in which reference TRBV7-6 and TRBJ2-6 provide the parts outside the CDR3, is GAGVSQSPRYKVTKRGQDVALRCDPISGHVSLYWYRQALGQGPEFLTYFNYEAQQDKSGLPNDRFSAERPEGSISTLTIQRTEQRDSAMYRCASSLGQGRSGANVLTFGAGSRLTVL.

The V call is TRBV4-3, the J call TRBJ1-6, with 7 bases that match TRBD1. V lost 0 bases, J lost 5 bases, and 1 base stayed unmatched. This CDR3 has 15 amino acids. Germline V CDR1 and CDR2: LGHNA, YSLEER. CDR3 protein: CASSQDTGDNSPLHF. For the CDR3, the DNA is TGCGCCAGCAGCCAAGATACAGGGGATAATTCACCCCTCCACTTT.

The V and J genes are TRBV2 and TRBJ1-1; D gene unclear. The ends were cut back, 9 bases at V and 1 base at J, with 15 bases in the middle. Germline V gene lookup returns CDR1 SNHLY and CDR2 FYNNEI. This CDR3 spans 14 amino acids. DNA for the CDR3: TGTGCCAGAAGAGGGAGGACCCAGAACACTGAAGCTTTCTTT. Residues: CARRGRTQNTEAFF.

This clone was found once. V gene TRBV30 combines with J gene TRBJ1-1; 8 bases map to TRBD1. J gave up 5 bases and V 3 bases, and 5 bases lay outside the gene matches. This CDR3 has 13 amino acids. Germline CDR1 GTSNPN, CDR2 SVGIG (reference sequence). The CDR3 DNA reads TGTGCCTGGAGCGGACAGGGTGAGACTGAAGCTTTCTTT. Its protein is CAWSGQGETEAFF.

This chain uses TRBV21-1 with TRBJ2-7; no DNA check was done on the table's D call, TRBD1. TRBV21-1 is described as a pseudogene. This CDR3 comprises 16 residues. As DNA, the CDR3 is TGTGCCAGCAGCAGCCCCTTGGGGACAGGGGACCACGAGCAGTACTTC. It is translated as CASSSPLGTGDHEQYF.

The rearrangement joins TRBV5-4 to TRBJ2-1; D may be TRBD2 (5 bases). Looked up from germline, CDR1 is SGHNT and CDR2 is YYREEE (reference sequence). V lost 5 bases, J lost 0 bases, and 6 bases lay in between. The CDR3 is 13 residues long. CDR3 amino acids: CASRRDSYNEQFF. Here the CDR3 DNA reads TGTGCCAGCAGGAGGGACTCCTACAATGAGCAGTTCTTC.

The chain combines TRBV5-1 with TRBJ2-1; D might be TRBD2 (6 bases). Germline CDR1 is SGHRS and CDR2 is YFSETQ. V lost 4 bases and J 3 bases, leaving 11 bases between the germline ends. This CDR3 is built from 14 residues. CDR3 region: CASSPGSHYNEQFF. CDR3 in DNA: TGCGCCAGCAGCCCCGGGAGCCACTACAATGAGCAGTTCTTC.

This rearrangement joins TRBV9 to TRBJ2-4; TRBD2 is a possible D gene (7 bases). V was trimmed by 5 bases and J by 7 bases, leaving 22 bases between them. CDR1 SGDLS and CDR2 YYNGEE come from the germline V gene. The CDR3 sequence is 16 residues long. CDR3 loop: CASSSRGGGLGNIQYF. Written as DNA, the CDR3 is TGTGCCAGCAGTTCCAGGGGAGGGGGTTTAGGGAACATTCAGTACTTC.

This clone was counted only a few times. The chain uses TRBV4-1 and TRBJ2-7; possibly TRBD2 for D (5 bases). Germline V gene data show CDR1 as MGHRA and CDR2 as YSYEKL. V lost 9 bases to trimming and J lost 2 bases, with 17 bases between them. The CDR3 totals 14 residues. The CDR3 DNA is TGCGCCAGGGATCGGGGTTGTTCTCCCTACGAGCAGTACTTC. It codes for CARDRGCSPYEQYF.

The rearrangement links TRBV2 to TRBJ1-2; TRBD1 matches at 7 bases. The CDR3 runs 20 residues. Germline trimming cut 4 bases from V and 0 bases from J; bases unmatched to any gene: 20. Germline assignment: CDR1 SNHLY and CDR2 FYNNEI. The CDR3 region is CASSGGTRPIRTGSNYGYTF. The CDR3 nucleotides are TGTGCCAGCAGTGGGGGTACTAGGCCGATAAGGACAGGTTCTAACTATGGCTACACCTTC.

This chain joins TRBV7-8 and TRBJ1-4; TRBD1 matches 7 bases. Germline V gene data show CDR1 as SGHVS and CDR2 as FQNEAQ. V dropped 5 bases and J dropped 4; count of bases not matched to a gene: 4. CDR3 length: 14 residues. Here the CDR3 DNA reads TGTGCCAGCAGCACGGGACAGCTTAATGAAAAACTGTTTTTT. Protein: CASSTGQLNEKLFF.

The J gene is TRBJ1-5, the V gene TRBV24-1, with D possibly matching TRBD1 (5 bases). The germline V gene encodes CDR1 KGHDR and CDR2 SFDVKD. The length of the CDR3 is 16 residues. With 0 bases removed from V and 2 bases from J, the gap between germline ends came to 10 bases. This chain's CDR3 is CATSDLKGGGNQPQHF. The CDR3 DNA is TGTGCCACCAGTGATTTGAAGGGAGGGGGCAATCAGCCCCAGCATTTT.

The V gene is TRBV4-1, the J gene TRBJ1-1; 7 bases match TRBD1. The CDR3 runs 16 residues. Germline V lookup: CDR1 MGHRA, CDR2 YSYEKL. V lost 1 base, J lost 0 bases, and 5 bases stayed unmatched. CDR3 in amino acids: CASSQAPGQVNTEAFF. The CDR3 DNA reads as TGCGCCAGCAGCCAAGCACCTGGACAGGTGAACACTGAAGCTTTCTTT.

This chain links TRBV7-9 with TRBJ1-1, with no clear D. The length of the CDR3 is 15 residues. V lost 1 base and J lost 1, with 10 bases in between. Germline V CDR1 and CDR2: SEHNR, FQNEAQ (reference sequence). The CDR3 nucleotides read TGTGCCAGCAGCTTAGTGGTGGGGAGGAACACTGAAGCTTTCTTT. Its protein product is CASSLVVGRNTEAFF.

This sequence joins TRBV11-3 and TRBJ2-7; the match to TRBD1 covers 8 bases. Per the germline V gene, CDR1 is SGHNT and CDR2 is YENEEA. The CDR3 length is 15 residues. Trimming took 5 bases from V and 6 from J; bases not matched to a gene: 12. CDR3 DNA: TGTGCCAGCAGCCTACAAGGGGCAGGGGGCGGCGAGCAGTACTTC. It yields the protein CASSLQGAGGGEQYF.

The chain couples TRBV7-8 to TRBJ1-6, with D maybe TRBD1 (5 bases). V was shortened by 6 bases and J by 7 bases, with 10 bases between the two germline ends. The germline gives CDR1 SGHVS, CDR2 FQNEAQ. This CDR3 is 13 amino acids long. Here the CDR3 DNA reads TGTGCCAGCAGTCCCGGGGGAAATTCACCCCTCCACTTT. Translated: CASSPGGNSPLHF. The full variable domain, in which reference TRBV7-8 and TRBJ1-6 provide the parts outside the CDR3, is GAGVSQSPRYKVAKRGQDVALRCDPISGHVSLFWYQQALGQGPEFLTYFQNEAQLDKSGLPSDRFFAERPEGSVSTLKIQRTQQEDSAVYLCASSPGGNSPLHFGNGTRLTVT.